This TCR beta chain stems from a study of CD8 T cells in Susac syndrome. cDNA came from about 0.51 to 1 ug RNA primed by random hexamers. MiXCR was run by TCRdb on the immunoSEQ multiplex PCR reads, yielding one entry per CDR3 protein. The profile shows 230,000 or so distinct CDR3 sequences, 95% of them singletons. V lost 4 bases and J 3 bases, leaving 16 bases between the germline ends. This CDR3 has 15 residues. Germline values: CDR1 SEHNR, CDR2 FQNEAQ (reference sequence). The clonotype comes from a human donor with multiple sclerosis. The gene calls are TRBV7-9 and TRBJ2-7, with D hard to call. Sequencing was performed on CD4+ T cells from PBMCs. CDR3 in amino acids: CASSSRDGYHYEQYF. Written as DNA, the CDR3 is TGTGCCAGCAGCTCGCGCGACGGATACCACTACGAGCAGTACTTC.